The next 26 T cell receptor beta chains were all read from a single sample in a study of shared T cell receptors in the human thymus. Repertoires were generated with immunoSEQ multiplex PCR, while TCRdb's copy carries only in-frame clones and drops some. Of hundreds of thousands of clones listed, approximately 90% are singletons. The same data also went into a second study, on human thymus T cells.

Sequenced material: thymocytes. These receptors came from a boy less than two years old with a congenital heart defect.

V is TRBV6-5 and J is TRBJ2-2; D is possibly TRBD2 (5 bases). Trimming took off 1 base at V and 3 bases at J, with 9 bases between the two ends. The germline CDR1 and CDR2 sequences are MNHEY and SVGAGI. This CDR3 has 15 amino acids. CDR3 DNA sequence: TGTGCCAGCAGTTACTGGGCGGGCTACACCGGGGAGCTGTTTTTT. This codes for CASSYWAGYTGELFF.

CDR3 DNA: TGTGCCAGCAGCGGGGGGGTGAATCAGCCCCAGCATTTT. Translation: CASSGGVNQPQHF. The V call is TRBV5-6, the J call TRBJ1-5; maybe TRBD1 (5 bases). Germline V CDR1 and CDR2: SGHDT, YYEEEE. The V end was cut by 4 bases, the J end by 4 bases, with 9 bases between. The CDR3 is 13 residues long.

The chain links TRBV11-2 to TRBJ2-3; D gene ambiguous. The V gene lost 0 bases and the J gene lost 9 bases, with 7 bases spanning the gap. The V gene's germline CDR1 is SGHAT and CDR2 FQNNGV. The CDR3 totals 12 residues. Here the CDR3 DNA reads TGTGCCAGCAGCTTAGATACGGTCACGCAGTATTTT. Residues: CASSLDTVTQYF.

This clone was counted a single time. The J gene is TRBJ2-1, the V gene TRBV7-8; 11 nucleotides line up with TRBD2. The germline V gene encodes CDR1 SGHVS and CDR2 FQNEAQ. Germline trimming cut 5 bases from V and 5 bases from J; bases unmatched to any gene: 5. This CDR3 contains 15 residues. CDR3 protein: CASSPGLADNNEQFF. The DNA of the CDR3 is TGTGCCAGCAGCCCGGGACTAGCGGACAACAATGAGCAGTTCTTC.

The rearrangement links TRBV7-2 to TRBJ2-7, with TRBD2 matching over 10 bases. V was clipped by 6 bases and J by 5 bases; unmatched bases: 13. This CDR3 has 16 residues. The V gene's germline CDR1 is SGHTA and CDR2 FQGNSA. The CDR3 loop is CASRPLASGSPHEQYF. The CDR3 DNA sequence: TGTGCCAGCAGGCCCCTCGCTAGCGGGAGCCCCCACGAGCAGTACTTC.

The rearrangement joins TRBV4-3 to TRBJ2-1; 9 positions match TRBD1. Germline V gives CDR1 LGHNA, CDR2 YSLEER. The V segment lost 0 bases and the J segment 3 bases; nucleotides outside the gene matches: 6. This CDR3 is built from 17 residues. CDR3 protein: CASSQDRDRALYNEQFF. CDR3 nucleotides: TGCGCCAGCAGCCAAGATCGGGACAGGGCTCTCTACAATGAGCAGTTCTTC.

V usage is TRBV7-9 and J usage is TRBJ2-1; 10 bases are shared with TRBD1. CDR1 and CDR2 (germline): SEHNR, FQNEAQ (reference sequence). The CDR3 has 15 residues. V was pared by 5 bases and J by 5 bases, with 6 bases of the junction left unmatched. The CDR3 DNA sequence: TGTGCCAGCAGCCCCGACAGGGGGCTGGACAATGAGCAGTTCTTC. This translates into CASSPDRGLDNEQFF.

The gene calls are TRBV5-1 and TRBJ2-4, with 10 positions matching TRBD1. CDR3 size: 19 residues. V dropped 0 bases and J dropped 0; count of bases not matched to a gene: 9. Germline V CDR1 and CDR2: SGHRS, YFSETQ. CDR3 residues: CASSLVGQGTGGAKNIQYF. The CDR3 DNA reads TGCGCCAGCAGCTTGGTGGGACAGGGGACGGGGGGAGCCAAAAACATTCAGTACTTC.

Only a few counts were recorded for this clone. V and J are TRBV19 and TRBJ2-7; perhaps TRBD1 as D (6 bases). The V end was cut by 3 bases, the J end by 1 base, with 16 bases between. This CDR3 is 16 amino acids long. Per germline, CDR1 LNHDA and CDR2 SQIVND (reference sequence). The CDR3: CASSIRRGDRSYEQYF. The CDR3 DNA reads TGTGCCAGTAGTATTAGAAGGGGAGACAGGTCCTACGAGCAGTACTTC.

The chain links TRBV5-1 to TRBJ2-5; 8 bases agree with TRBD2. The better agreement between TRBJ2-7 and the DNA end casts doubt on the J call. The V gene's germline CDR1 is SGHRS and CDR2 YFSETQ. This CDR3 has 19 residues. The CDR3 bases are TGCGCCAGCAGCTTCGGGGGGGCAGGTCTAGCGGTCCCATTCTACGAGCAGTACTTC. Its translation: CASSFGGAGLAVPFYEQYF.

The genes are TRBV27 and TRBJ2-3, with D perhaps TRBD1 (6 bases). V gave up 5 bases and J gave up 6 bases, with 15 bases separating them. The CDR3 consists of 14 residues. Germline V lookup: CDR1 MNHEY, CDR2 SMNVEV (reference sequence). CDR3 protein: CASSPPGQNDTQYF. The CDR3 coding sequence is TGTGCCAGCAGTCCACCCGGACAGAACGATACGCAGTATTTT.

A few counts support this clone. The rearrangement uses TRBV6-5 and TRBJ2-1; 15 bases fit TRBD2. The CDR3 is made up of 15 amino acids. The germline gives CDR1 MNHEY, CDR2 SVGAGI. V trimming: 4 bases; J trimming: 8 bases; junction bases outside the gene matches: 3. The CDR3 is CASSWTSGRAYEQFF. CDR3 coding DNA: TGTGCCAGCAGTTGGACTAGCGGGAGGGCCTATGAGCAGTTCTTC.

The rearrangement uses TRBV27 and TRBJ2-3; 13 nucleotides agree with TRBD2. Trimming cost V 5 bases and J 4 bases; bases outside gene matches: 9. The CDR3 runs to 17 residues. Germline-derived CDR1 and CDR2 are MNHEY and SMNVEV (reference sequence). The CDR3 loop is CASSTRTSGRGSDTQYF. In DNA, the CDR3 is TGTGCCAGCAGTACCAGGACTAGCGGGAGAGGCTCAGATACGCAGTATTTT.

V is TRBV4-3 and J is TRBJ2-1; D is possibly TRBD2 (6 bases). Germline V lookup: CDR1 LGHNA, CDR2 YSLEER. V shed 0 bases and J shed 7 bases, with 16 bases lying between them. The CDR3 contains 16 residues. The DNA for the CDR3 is TGCGCCAGCAGCCAAGAGGATCGGGACTCCTCAAATGAGCAGTTCTTC. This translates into CASSQEDRDSSNEQFF.

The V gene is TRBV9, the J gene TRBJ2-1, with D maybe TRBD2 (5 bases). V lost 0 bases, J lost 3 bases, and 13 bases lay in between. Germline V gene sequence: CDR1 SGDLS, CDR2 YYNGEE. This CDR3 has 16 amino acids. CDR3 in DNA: TGTGCCAGCAGCGTAGGCCGAGGGAGACACTACAATGAGCAGTTCTTC. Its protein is CASSVGRGRHYNEQFF.

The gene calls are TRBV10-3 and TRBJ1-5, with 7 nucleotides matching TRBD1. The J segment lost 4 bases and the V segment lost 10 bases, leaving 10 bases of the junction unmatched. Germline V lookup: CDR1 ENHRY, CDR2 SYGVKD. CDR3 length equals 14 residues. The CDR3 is CATRTGDLNQPQHF. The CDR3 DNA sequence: TGTGCCACTAGGACAGGTGACCTAAATCAGCCCCAGCATTTT.

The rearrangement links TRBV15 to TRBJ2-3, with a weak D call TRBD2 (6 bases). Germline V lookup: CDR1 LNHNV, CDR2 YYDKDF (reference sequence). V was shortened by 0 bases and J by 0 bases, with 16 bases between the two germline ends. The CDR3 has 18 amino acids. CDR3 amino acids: CATSRDLPGRGSTDTQYF. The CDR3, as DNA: TGTGCCACCAGCAGAGATTTGCCGGGGCGGGGTAGCACAGATACGCAGTATTTT.

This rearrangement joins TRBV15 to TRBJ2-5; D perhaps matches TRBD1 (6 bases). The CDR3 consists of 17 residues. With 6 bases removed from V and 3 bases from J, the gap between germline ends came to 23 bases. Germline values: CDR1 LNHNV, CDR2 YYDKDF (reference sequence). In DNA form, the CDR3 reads TGTGCCACCAGTCGGCAGTATCAAGGGGGTCTAAAAGAGACCCAGTACTTC. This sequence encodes CATSRQYQGGLKETQYF.

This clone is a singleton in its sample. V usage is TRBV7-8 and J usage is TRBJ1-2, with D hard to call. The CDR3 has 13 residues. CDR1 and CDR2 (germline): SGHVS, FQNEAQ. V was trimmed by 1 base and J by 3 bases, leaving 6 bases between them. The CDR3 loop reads CASSLDTHYGYTF. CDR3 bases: TGTGCCAGCAGCTTAGACACGCACTATGGCTACACCTTC.

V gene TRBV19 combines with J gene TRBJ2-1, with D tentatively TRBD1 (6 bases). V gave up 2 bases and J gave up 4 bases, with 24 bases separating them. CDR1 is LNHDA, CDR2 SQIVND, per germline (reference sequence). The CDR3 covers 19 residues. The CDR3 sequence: CASSIKVQGRVPLYNEQFF. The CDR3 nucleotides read TGTGCCAGTAGTATAAAGGTGCAGGGGCGAGTGCCCCTATACAATGAGCAGTTCTTC.

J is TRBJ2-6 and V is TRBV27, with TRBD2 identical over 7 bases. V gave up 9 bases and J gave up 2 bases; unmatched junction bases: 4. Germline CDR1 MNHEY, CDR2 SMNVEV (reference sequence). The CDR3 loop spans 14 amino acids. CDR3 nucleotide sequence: TGTGCCAGTTGGGGAGGGACTGGGGCCAACGTCCTGACTTTC. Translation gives CASWGGTGANVLTF.

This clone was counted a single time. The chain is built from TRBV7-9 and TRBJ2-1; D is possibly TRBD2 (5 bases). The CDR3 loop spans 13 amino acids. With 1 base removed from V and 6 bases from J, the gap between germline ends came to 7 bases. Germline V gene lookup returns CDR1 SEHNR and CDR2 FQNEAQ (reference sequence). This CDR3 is CASSLGGSNEQFF. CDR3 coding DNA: TGTGCCAGCAGCTTAGGAGGGTCCAATGAGCAGTTCTTC.

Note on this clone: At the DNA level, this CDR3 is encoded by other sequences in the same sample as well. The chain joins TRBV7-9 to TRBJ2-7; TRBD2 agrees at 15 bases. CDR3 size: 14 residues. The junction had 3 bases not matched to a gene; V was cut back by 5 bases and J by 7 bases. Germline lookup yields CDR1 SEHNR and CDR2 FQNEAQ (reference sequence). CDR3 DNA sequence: TGTGCCAGCAGCCCGGGGACTAGCGGGGGGGAGCAGTACTTC. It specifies CASSPGTSGGEQYF. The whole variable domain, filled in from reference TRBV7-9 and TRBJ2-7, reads DTGVSQNPRHKITKRGQNVTFRCDPISEHNRLYWYRQTLGQGPEFLTYFQNEAQLEKSRLLSDRFSAERPKGSFSTLEIQRTEQGDSAMYLCASSPGTSGGEQYFGPGTRLTVT.

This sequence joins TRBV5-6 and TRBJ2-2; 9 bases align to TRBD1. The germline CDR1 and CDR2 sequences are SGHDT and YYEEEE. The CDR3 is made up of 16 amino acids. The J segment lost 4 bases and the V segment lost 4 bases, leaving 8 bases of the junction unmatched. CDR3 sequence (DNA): TGTGCCAGCAGCGGTTCCGGGACAGGGATCACCGGGGAGCTGTTTTTT. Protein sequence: CASSGSGTGITGELFF.

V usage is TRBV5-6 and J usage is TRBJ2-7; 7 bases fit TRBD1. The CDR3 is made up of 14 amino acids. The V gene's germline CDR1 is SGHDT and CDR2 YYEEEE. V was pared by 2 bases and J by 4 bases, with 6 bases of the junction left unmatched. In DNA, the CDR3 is TGTGCCAGCAGCTTTAGGGGGCGAAGGTACGAGCAGTACTTC. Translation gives CASSFRGRRYEQYF.

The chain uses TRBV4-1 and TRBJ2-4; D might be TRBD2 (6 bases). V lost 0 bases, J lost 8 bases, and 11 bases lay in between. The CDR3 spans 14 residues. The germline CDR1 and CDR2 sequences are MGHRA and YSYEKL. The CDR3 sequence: CASSQDVREDIQYF. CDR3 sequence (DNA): TGCGCCAGCAGCCAAGATGTCAGGGAGGACATTCAGTACTTC.